This T cell receptor beta chain comes out of a study of blood T cell repertoires in COVID-19. Study-wide context: The analysed material was cDNA or gDNA that came from T cells, B-cell-depleted T cells, or PBMCs.

Losses at the gene ends were 2 bases for V and 4 bases for J; bases not matched to a gene: 2. The CDR3 has 15 residues. Germline CDR1 MDHEN, CDR2 SYDVKM. Sequencing was performed with immunoSEQ multiplex PCR; in TCRdb, only in-frame clones are kept and a portion is missing. This sample has fewer than 130,000 clones, with approximately 62% found just once. The source is an elderly man with acute or convalescent COVID-19. Sequenced: peripheral blood. The V gene is TRBV28, the J gene TRBJ2-1; 10 bases fit TRBD2. The DNA of the CDR3 is TGTGCCAGCAGTTTACTAGCGGGAGCATACAATGAGCAGTTCTTC. Protein: CASSLLAGAYNEQFF.